This T cell receptor (beta chain) was found in a study of blood T cell repertoires in COVID-19. Study background: Sites in the United States, Italy and Spain provided acute and convalescent COVID-19 samples.

Enrolled through a virtual design, the participants were between about 18 and 100 years of age and came from under 25 US areas. Cohort allocation depended upon clinical history that participants reported. Trimming removed 1 base from V and 8 bases from J, with 11 bases in between. From germline, CDR1 is SGHTA and CDR2 FQGNSA. This CDR3 is built from 14 residues. Sequencing was performed with immunoSEQ multiplex PCR; in TCRdb, only in-frame clones are kept and a portion is missing. The sample holds approximately 170,000 clones; 84% are singletons and the top ten take roughly 8%. Sequenced material: PBMCs or T cells enriched from blood (not recorded which). This receptor was obtained from a woman aged 50 to 60 who had recovered from COVID-19. This rearrangement joins TRBV7-2 to TRBJ1-4, with a weak D call TRBD1 (5 bases). The CDR3 region is CASSLGGQKEKLFF. In DNA, the CDR3 is TGTGCCAGCAGCTTAGGGGGCCAAAAGGAAAAACTGTTTTTT.